This T cell receptor beta chain was identified in a study of human T cells and chemical hapten exposure. Background on the study: DPC at 0.01% went onto the upper back in patch tests, read at 6 days.

Noted time point: pre-sensitization, week 0. Treatment defined: therapeutic diphenylcyclopropenone sensitization with weekly scalp DPC. TCRdb reanalysed the RACE reads using MiXCR and keeps one entry per CDR3 protein. The sample has under 50,000 distinct CDR3 sequences, roughly 7.6% seen once; the top ten hold about 1.2%. Trimming removed 0 bases from V and 1 base from J, with 10 bases in between. The CDR3 is 15 amino acids. Germline-derived CDR1 and CDR2 are MNHEY and SVGEGT. The clonotype originates from a woman in her fifties or sixties with alopecia areata. Some clones in this sample may be carry-over from other donors' samples. Here the sequenced sample was whole blood, taken in connection with sensitization to the hapten diphenylcyclopropenone (DPC). The chain recombines TRBV6-2 or TRBV6-3 with TRBJ2-7, with D perhaps TRBD2 (6 bases). The DNA for the CDR3 is TGTGCCAGCAGTTACTCGCGGACTACGTCCTACGAGCAGTACTTC. Amino acids: CASSYSRTTSYEQYF.